Listed below are T cell receptor beta chains from one sample, sequenced in a study of blood T cell repertoires in COVID-19. The data were produced by immunoSEQ multiplex PCR, yet TCRdb's version contains in-frame clones alone and is incomplete. In the table there are 220,000 or so clones, under 90% of which are singletons. Sequencing used peripheral blood. These receptors originate from a man aged 55 to 70 who had recovered from COVID-19. CDR3s include the opening cysteine and the closing phenylalanine or tryptophan. Each record gives: V gene, clone size, D gene, J gene, CDR3 protein, CDR3 DNA. A D gene is named only where the DNA matches it firmly. Size is omitted from some rows. Given values are once, few, many or a class for expanded clones.

>TRBV29-1|.|TRBD1|TRBJ1-1
CSVGTGLTEAFF
TGCAGCGTTGGGACAGGACTCACTGAAGCTTTCTTT
>TRBV4-1|.|TRBD1|TRBJ2-5
CASSPTGDRETQYF
TGCGCCAGCAGCCCTACAGGGGATCGAGAGACCCAGTACTTC
>TRBV7-2|.|TRBD2|TRBJ2-1
CASSLGPGGGYNEQFF
TGTGCCAGCAGCTTAGGTCCGGGAGGCGGTTACAATGAGCAGTTCTTC
>TRBV15|.|TRBD2|TRBJ2-5
CATSKDGGRGGETQYF
TGTGCCACCAGCAAGGACGGAGGGAGGGGCGGGGAGACCCAGTACTTC
>TRBV7-9|.|.|TRBJ2-5
CASSLDGRQLGFQETQYF
TGTGCCAGCAGCTTAGATGGTAGACAGTTGGGCTTTCAAGAGACCCAGTACTTC
>TRBV9|.|TRBD1|TRBJ1-2
CASSIGQGAYYGYTF
TGTGCCAGCAGCATTGGACAGGGGGCTTACTATGGCTACACCTTC
>TRBV27|.|TRBD1|TRBJ1-5
CASSQGQGFSNQPQHF
TGTGCCAGCAGTCAGGGACAGGGCTTTAGCAATCAGCCCCAGCATTTT
>TRBV5-1|.|.|TRBJ2-2
CASSLDGFGGELFF
TGCGCCAGCAGCTTGGACGGTTTCGGCGGGGAGCTGTTTTTT
>TRBV9|.|TRBD1|TRBJ2-7
CASSPGTVKNEQYF
TGTGCCAGCAGCCCTGGGACAGTGAAGAACGAGCAGTACTTC
>TRBV19|.|TRBD1|TRBJ2-1
CASTSRTGVIYNEQFF
TGTGCCAGTACCTCAAGGACAGGGGTAATCTACAATGAGCAGTTCTTC
>TRBV5-4|.|.|TRBJ1-2
CASIGPRGSANYGYTF
TGTGCCAGCATCGGTCCCCGGGGGAGCGCTAACTATGGCTACACCTTC
>TRBV3-1/TRBV3-2|.|.|TRBJ2-3
CASSIRGYPDTQYF
TGTGCCAGCAGCATCCGGGGTTACCCAGATACGCAGTATTTT
>TRBV7-2|once|TRBD2|TRBJ2-7
CASSLGGTGGYEQYF
TGTGCCAGCAGCTTAGGGGGGACGGGGGGCTACGAGCAGTACTTC
>TRBV7-2|.|.|TRBJ1-2
CASSLEFYPQHHGYTF
TGTGCCAGCAGCTTAGAATTTTACCCCCAACACCATGGCTACACCTTC
>TRBV27|few|TRBD2|TRBJ2-7
CASMLSGGYEQYF
TGTGCCAGCATGCTTTCGGGGGGGTACGAGCAGTACTTC
>TRBV5-1|.|TRBD1|TRBJ1-1
CASSRTTGAATEAFF
TGCGCCAGCAGCAGAACGACAGGGGCGGCAACTGAAGCTTTCTTT
>TRBV5-1|.|.|TRBJ2-7
CASSRTWTGTTYEQYF
TGCGCCAGCAGCCGAACATGGACAGGGACTACCTACGAGCAGTACTTC
>TRBV7-3|.|.|TRBJ2-5
CASSLISEETQYF
TGTGCCAGCAGCTTAATATCCGAAGAGACCCAGTACTTC
>TRBV19|.|TRBD1|TRBJ1-2
CASTPGTVVYGYTF
TGTGCCAGTACCCCCGGGACAGTCGTTTATGGCTACACCTTC
>TRBV7-6|.|.|TRBJ1-1
CASSLSSWAGTEAFF
TGTGCCAGCAGCTTATCGTCGTGGGCTGGGACTGAAGCTTTCTTT
>TRBV3-1/TRBV3-2|once|.|TRBJ2-7
CASSSAYEQYF
TGTGCCAGCAGCTCCGCCTACGAGCAGTACTTC
>TRBV5-6|.|.|TRBJ2-5
CASSLGAQETQYF
TGTGCCAGCAGCTTGGGGGCCCAAGAGACCCAGTACTTC
>TRBV5-5|.|.|TRBJ2-1
CASSLGGLTYNEQFF
TGTGCCAGCAGCTTGGGGGGACTCACCTACAATGAGCAGTTCTTC
>TRBV9|.|TRBD1|TRBJ1-1
CASSADRGDAFF
TGTGCCAGCAGCGCCGACAGGGGTGACGCTTTCTTT
>TRBV15|.|.|TRBJ2-7
CATSRDLLYEQYF
TGTGCCACCAGCAGAGATTTGTTATACGAGCAGTACTTC